This T cell receptor beta chain was observed in a study of technical replicates of blood from several donors. Profiling relied on immunoSEQ multiplex PCR, and the TCRdb table lists in-frame clones only, not all of them. The sample has 80,000 to 90,000 clones, about 93% seen once. The sequencing input was T cells isolated from PBMCs. The sequence came from a human donor in good health.

Here the CDR3 DNA reads TGTGCCAGCAGCCCCGGGACAGAGGAGGCTGAAGCTTTCTTT. Amino acid sequence: CASSPGTEEAEAFF. This chain joins TRBV11-2 and TRBJ1-1; 7 nucleotides agree with TRBD1. Losses at the gene ends were 5 bases for V and 6 bases for J; bases not matched to a gene: 9. The germline V gene has CDR1 SGHAT and CDR2 FQNNGV. The CDR3 extends over 14 amino acids. Supplemented by reference TRBV11-2 and TRBJ1-1, the full variable domain reads EAGVAQSPRYKIIEKRQSVAFWCNPISGHATLYWYQQILGQGPKLLIQFQNNGVVDDSQLPKDRFSAERLKGVDSTLKIQPAKLEDSAVYLCASSPGTEEAEAFFGQGTRLTVV.